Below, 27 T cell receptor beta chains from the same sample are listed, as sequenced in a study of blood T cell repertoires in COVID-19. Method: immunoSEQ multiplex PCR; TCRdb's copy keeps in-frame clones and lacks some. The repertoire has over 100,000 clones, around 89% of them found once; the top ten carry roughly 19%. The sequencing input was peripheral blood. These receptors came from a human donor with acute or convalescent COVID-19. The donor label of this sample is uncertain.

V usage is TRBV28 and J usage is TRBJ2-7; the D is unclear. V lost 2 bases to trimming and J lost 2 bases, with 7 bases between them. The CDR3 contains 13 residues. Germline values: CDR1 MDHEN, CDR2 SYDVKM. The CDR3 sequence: CASSLDQTYEQYF. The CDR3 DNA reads TGTGCCAGCAGTTTAGATCAGACCTACGAGCAGTACTTC.

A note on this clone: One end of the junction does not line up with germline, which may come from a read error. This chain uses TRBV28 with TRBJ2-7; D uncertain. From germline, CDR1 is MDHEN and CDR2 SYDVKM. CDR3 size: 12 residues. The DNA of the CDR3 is TGTGCCAGCAGTTTATCGGCAGTCGAGCGGTACTTC. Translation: CASSLSAVERYF.

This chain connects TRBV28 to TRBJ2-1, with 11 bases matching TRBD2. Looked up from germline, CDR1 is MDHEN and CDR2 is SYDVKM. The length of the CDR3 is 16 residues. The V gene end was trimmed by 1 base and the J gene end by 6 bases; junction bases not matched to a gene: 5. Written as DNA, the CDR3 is TGTGCCAGCAGTTTATTCACTAGCGGGAGTGGCAATGAGCAGTTCTTC. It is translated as CASSLFTSGSGNEQFF.

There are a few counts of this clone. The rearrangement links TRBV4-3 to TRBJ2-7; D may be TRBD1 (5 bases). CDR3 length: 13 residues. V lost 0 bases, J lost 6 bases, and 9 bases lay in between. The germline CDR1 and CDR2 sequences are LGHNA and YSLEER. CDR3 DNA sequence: TGCGCCAGCAGCCAAGAGATGGGGCGCGAGCAGTACTTC. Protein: CASSQEMGREQYF.

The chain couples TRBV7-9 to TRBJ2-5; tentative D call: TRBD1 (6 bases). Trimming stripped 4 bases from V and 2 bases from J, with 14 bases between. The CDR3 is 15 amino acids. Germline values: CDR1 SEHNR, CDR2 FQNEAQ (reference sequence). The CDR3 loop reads CASSSAQGPQETQYF. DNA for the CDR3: TGTGCCAGCAGCTCGGCTCAGGGGCCTCAAGAGACCCAGTACTTC.

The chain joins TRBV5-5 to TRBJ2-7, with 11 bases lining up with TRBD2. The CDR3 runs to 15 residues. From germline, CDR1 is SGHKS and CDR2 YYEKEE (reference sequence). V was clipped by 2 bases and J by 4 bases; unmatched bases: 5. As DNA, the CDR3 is TGTGCCAGCAGCTTTAGCGGGGGGGCCCATTACGAGCAGTACTTC. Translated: CASSFSGGAHYEQYF.

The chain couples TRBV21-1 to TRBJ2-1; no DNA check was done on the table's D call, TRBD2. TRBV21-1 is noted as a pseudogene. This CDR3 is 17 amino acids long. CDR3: CASSKELGLGAANEQFF. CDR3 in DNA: TGTGCCAGCAGCAAAGAACTGGGTTTGGGTGCAGCGAATGAGCAGTTCTTC.

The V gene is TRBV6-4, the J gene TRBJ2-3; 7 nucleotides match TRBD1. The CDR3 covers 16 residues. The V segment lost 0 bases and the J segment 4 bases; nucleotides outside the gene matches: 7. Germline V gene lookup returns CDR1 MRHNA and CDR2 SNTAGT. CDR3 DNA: TGTGCCAGCAGTGACTCGTCAGGGGGTGGAGCAGATACGCAGTATTTT. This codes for CASSDSSGGGADTQYF.

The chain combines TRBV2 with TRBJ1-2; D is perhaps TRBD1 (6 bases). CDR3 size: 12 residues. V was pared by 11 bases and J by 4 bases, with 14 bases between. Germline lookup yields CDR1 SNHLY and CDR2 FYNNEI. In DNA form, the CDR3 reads TGTGCCCGGCAGGGGATGAGCTATGGCTACACCTTC. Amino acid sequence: CARQGMSYGYTF. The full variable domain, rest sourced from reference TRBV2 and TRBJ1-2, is EPEVTQTPSHQVTQMGQEVILRCVPISNHLYFYWYRQILGQKVEFLVSFYNNEISEKSEIFDDQFSVERPDGSNFTLKIRSTKLEDSAMYFCARQGMSYGYTFGSGTRLTVV.

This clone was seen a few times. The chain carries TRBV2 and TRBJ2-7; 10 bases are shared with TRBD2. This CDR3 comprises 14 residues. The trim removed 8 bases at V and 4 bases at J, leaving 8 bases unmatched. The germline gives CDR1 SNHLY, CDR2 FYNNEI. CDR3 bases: TGTGCCAGCGGACCTCGGACTAGCGGATACGAGCAGTACTTC. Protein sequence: CASGPRTSGYEQYF. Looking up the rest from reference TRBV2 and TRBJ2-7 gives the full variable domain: EPEVTQTPSHQVTQMGQEVILRCVPISNHLYFYWYRQILGQKVEFLVSFYNNEISEKSEIFDDQFSVERPDGSNFTLKIRSTKLEDSAMYFCASGPRTSGYEQYFGPGTRLTVT.

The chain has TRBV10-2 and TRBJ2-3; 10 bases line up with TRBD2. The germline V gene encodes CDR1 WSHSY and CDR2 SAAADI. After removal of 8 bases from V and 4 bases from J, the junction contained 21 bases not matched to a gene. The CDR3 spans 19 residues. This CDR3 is CASSQIFDPSGGYSDTQYF. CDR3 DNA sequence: TGCGCCAGCTCCCAAATTTTTGATCCTAGCGGGGGATATTCAGATACGCAGTATTTT.

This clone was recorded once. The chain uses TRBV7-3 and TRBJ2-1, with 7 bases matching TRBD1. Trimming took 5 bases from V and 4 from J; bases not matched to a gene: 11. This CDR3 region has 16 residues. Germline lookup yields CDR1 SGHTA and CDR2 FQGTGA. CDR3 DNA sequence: TGTGCCAGCAGCCTACGACCGGACAGGCCTTACAATGAGCAGTTCTTC. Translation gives CASSLRPDRPYNEQFF.

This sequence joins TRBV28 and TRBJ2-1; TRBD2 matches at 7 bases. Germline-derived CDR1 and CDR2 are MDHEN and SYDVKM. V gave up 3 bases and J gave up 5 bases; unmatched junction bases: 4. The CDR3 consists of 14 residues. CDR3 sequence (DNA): TGTGCCAGCAGTTTTTCGAGCGGGAACAATGAGCAGTTCTTC. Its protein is CASSFSSGNNEQFF.

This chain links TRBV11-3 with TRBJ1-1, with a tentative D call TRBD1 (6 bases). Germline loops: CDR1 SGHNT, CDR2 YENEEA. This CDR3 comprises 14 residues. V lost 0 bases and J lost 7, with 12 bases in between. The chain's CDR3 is CASSLDRGAGEAFF. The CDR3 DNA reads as TGTGCCAGCAGCTTAGATCGGGGGGCCGGTGAAGCTTTCTTT.

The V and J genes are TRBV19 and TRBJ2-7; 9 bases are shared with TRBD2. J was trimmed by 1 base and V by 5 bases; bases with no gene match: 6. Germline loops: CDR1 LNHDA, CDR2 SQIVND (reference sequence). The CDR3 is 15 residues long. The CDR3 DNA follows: TGTGCCAGTAGTTCGTCAGCGGGAGGTTCCTACGAGCAGTACTTC. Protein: CASSSSAGGSYEQYF.

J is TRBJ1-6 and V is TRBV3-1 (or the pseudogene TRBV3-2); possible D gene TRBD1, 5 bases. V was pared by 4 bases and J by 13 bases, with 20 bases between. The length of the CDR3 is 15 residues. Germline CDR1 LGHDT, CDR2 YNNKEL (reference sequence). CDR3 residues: CASSPRGGTWGPLHF. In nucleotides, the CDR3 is TGTGCCAGCAGCCCCCGGGGAGGGACCTGGGGGCCCCTCCACTTT.

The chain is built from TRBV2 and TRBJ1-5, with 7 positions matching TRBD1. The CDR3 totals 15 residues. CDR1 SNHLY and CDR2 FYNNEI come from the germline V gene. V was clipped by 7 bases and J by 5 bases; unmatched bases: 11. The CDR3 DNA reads TGTGCCAGCAAAGTAGAACAGGGGTTTCATCAGCCCCAGCATTTT. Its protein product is CASKVEQGFHQPQHF. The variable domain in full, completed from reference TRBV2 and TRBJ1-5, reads EPEVTQTPSHQVTQMGQEVILRCVPISNHLYFYWYRQILGQKVEFLVSFYNNEISEKSEIFDDQFSVERPDGSNFTLKIRSTKLEDSAMYFCASKVEQGFHQPQHFGDGTRLSIL.

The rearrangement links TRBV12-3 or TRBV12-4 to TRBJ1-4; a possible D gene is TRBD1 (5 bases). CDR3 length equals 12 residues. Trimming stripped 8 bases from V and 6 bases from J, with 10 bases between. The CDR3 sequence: CASGGEDEKLFF. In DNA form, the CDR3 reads TGTGCCAGCGGGGGGGAGGATGAAAAACTGTTTTTT.

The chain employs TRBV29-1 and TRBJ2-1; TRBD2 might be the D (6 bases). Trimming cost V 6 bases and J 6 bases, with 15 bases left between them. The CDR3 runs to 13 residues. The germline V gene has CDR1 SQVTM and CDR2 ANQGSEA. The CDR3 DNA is TGCAGCGTGGACTGGGGACTGGCCAATGAGCAGTTCTTC. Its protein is CSVDWGLANEQFF.

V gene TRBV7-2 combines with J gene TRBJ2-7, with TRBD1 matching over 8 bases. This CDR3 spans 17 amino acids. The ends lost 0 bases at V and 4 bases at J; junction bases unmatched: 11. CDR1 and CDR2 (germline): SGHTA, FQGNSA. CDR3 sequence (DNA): TGTGCCAGCAGCTTAGCCAGGACAGGGTCTTTAGGGTACGAGCAGTACTTC. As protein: CASSLARTGSLGYEQYF.

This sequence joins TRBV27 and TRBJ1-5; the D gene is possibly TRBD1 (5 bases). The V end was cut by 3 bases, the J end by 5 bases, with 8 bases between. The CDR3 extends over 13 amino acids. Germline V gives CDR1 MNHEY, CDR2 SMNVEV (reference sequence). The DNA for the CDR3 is TGTGCCAGCAGTTTTTGGGGGGATCAGCCCCAGCATTTT. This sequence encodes CASSFWGDQPQHF.

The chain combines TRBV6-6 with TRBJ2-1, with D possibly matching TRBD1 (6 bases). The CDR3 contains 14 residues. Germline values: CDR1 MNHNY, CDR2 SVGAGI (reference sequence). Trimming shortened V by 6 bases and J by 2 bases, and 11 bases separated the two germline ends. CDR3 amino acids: CASRSGTTYNEQFF. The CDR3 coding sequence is TGTGCCAGCAGGTCCGGGACAACCTACAATGAGCAGTTCTTC.

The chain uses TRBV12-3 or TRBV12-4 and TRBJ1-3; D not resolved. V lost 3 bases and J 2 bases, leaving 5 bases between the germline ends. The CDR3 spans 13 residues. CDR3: CASSFLAGNTIYF. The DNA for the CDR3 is TGTGCCAGCAGTTTTCTAGCTGGAAACACCATATATTTT.

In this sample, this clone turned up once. The CDR3, as DNA: TGTGCCAGCAGGGGGGACAGCTCTGGGGCCAACGTCCTGACTTTC. It yields the protein CASRGDSSGANVLTF. The chain uses TRBV2 and TRBJ2-6, with 7 bases lining up with TRBD1. Germline V gene data show CDR1 as SNHLY and CDR2 as FYNNEI. V dropped 6 bases and J dropped 0; count of bases not matched to a gene: 2. There are 15 residues in the CDR3.

The CDR3 region has the DNA TGTGCCAGCAGTACGGAGAATGAAAAACTGTTTTTT. It is translated as CASSTENEKLFF. The chain is built from TRBV6-6 and TRBJ1-4, with D uncertain. Germline V lookup: CDR1 MNHNY, CDR2 SVGAGI (reference sequence). The CDR3 length is 12 residues. Trimming shortened V by 5 bases and J by 5 bases, and 6 bases separated the two germline ends.

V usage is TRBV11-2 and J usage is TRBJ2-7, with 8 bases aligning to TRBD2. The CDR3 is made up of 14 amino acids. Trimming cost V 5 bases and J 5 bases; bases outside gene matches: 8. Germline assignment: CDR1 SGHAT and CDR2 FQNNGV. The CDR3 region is CASSQGLVADEQYF. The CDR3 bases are TGTGCCAGCAGCCAGGGACTAGTTGCTGACGAGCAGTACTTC. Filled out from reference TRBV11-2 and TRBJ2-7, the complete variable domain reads EAGVAQSPRYKIIEKRQSVAFWCNPISGHATLYWYQQILGQGPKLLIQFQNNGVVDDSQLPKDRFSAERLKGVDSTLKIQPAKLEDSAVYLCASSQGLVADEQYFGPGTRLTVT.

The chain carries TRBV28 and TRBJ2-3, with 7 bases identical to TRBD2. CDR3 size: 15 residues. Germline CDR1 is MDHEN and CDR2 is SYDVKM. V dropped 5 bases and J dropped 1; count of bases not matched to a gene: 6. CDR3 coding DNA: TGTGCCAGCAGTCCCGGGGGGAGCGGCACAGATACGCAGTATTTT. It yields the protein CASSPGGSGTDTQYF.